The T cell receptor (beta chain) described here comes from a study of cytomegalovirus exposure and HLA in healthy donors. The study's findings and limits: The authors listed roughly 150 TCR beta chains as cytomegalovirus-associated. Clusters of TCRs from the first cohort tended to co-occur in the 90 to 150 validation repertoires (as a later analysis found).

J gave up 4 bases and V 5 bases, and 2 bases lay outside the gene matches. The germline CDR1 and CDR2 sequences are ENHRY and SYGVKD. CDR3 length: 12 amino acids. The method was immunoSEQ multiplex PCR; TCRdb's version includes in-frame clones alone and lacks a portion of them. Among under 60,000 clones listed, about 88% were seen once. As concerns this clone: Its cognate antigen is unknown.

This chain uses TRBV10-3 with TRBJ2-7, with 7 bases matching TRBD1. The TCR sequence derives from a young woman in good health and CMV-seronegative. Sequenced material: PBMCs. The CDR3 nucleotides are TGTGCCATCAGTTCGGGACAGTACGAGCAGTACTTC. Protein product: CAISSGQYEQYF.